This T cell receptor beta chain was captured in a study of CD8+ T cells in alopecia areata (dated by TCRdb to between 2017 and 2018). Context from the whole study: Treated patients were enrolled in an open-label pilot trial of oral tofacitinib at 5 to 10 mg twice daily for moderate-to-severe alopecia areata. In both human patients and the C3H/HeJ mouse model, the study applied high-throughput TCRbeta sequencing to look at T cell clonal expansion in alopecia areata. Clonality in the scalp was compared among normal scalp (n=4), patchy alopecia areata scalp (n=8), and alopecia totalis/universalis scalp (n=8). For the treated patients, the SALT score, which quantifies what percentage of scalp surface area is affected, served as the measure of disease severity. RNA was obtained with the PAXgene miRNA kit for fixed scalp, the miRNeasy kit for PBMCs, and the RNeasy kit for mouse skin. Biopsies were taken from tofacitinib-treated patients at baseline and at 4 and 24 weeks of treatment, and a later scalp biopsy was taken in several of the tofacitinib-treated patients. Tofacitinib was given for 6 to 18 months, followed by 6 months of follow-up off drug to assess delayed response and recurrence. TCRbeta CDR3 regions were amplified by immunoSEQ multiplex PCR using 35 Vbeta forward and 13 Jbeta reverse primers. In humans, TCRbeta sequencing was performed on scalp tissue and on sorted CD4+ and CD8+ peripheral blood T cells from healthy controls and from patients with patchy or totalis/universalis alopecia areata. The full study reports these points: Shared TCR sequences between patients were less evident than in mice, which may be partly attributable to HLA diversity in the patient population. Scalp clonality and the number of expanded CD8+ clones among the top 100 scalp clones were significantly decreased by tofacitinib. Many expanded lesional clones were found to persist in scalp and blood during tofacitinib treatment, and relapse after treatment cessation may be partly explained by this persistence. Compared with normal scalp, lesional scalp had higher clonality and more expanded CD8+ clones, particularly in alopecia totalis/universalis, a pattern that suggests antigenic drive. Because the treated cohort was small and had just a single nonresponder, larger studies are needed to establish links between baseline CD8+ expansion and response. Resident alphabeta T cells in normal human skin are also sequenced, complicating scalp TCR repertoire analysis, unlike mouse skin dominated by gammadelta T cells.

The library was generated by the immunoSEQ multiplex PCR assay. For TCR sequencing, RNA was extracted from every sample and reverse transcribed into cDNA to serve as template. SuperScript III was used to make first-strand cDNA, primed with a 2:1 mix of oligo-dT and random hexamers. A synthetic immune receptor repertoire was used to gauge amplification bias, and whatever bias remained was removed computationally. As for the original processing: Raw reads were preprocessed to remove errors, and CDR3 was defined according to IMGT conventions as the region from the conserved cysteine to phenylalanine. To get clonality, Shannon entropy was normalized by log2 of the number of productive unique TCRs and the result was subtracted from 1. Whether scalp clones were CD4 or CD8 was inferred by matching scalp TCRbeta sequences against CD4 and CD8 repertoires sorted from blood. TCRdb obtained this table from immuneACCESS and retained in-frame rearrangements with V and J assigned. These tables miss some clones; where compared with another copy, unresolved V genes account for less than half of the shortfall, and the remainder is unexplained. That table furnishes V, J and clone size, whereas the DNA furnished D and trimming. The sample table contains under 200,000 clones; only one count was recorded for around three fifths of them. The leading ten clones occupy more than 13% of the sample.

On this clone itself: The antigen it binds to is not known. No much larger clonotype is one base removed from it; base qualities were not supplied.

In light of the paper, this sample's time point label describes: about 25 weeks on oral tofacitinib. This specimen's treatment or condition label, interpreted: oral pan-JAK inhibitor, 5-10 mg twice daily. Lesional scalp punch biopsies and peripheral blood were obtained from alopecia areata patients. PBMCs were separated by density centrifugation and stained for CD3, CD4 and CD8, after which CD4+ and CD8+ T cells were sorted on a FACSAria. Reading from cysteine to phenylalanine, the CDR3 counts 15 amino acids. The entry retains the CDR3 DNA only, 45 bases that are in frame from base 1. Looking up the germline V gene yields CDR1 MNHEY and CDR2 SVGAGI. At the junction V is shortened by 7 bases and J by 1 base, with 16 bases in between.

The chain is made from TRBV6-5 and TRBJ1-1, with the D gene not clear enough to name. This sequence was found in a human donor with alopecia areata. Sequences were derived from CD4+ T cells sorted from blood, sampled at week 24, from a patient treated with tofacitinib. The DNA sequence is TGTGCCAGCACCACAACCAAGTTAGGGAACACTGAAGCTTTCTTT. This is translated as CASTTTKLGNTEAFF.